These 25 T cell receptor beta chains share one sample of origin, sequenced in a study of blood T cells in healthy people across ages. Through a sample-barcoded 5' primer and a J-beta primer mix, a second PCR was run for about 6 to 11 cycles. Each CDR3 protein is one row after TCRdb ran MiXCR on the 5' RACE reads. The table has 800,000 or so distinct CDR3 sequences, roughly 25% seen once. The sample was also reused in another study, on T cells of mothers and their children.

The sample consisted of blood. These receptors originate from a boy between 10 and 17 years old in good health.

The chain employs TRBV12-3 or TRBV12-4 and TRBJ2-3; 10 nucleotides agree with TRBD2. The CDR3 runs to 17 residues. J was trimmed by 4 bases and V by 7 bases; bases with no gene match: 14. CDR3 in DNA: TGTGCCAGCATACGAGGGTCTAGCGGGAGTTTGGCAGATACGCAGTATTTT. It encodes CASIRGSSGSLADTQYF.

This chain joins TRBV27 and TRBJ1-4, with unresolved D. The V gene lost 5 bases and the J gene lost 3 bases, with 13 bases spanning the gap. Germline values: CDR1 MNHEY, CDR2 SMNVEV (reference sequence). The CDR3 has 15 residues. The CDR3 protein is CASSTRGGSNEKLFF. For the CDR3, the DNA is TGTGCCAGCAGTACCCGGGGTGGGTCTAATGAAAAACTGTTTTTT. The complete variable domain, with remaining parts taken from reference TRBV27 and TRBJ1-4, reads EAQVTQNPRYLITVTGKKLTVTCSQNMNHEYMSWYRQDPGLGLRQIYYSMNVEVTDKGDVPEGYKVSRKEKRNFPLILESPSPNQTSLYFCASSTRGGSNEKLFFGSGTQLSVL.

This chain links TRBV9 with TRBJ2-3, with 8 bases matching TRBD2. Germline-derived CDR1 and CDR2 are SGDLS and YYNGEE. This CDR3 contains 17 residues. Trimming cost V 0 bases and J 6 bases; bases outside gene matches: 12. CDR3 in DNA: TGTGCCAGCAGCGTAGATCATCGTGGGACTAGGATGGATACGCAGTATTTT. This sequence encodes CASSVDHRGTRMDTQYF.

This clonotype occurred a few times. The chain joins TRBV12-3 or TRBV12-4 to TRBJ2-7; D is possibly TRBD1 or TRBD2 (5 bases each). CDR3 length: 14 amino acids. Trimming took off 3 bases at V and 4 bases at J, with 13 bases between the two ends. As DNA, the CDR3 is TGTGCCAGCAGTTTTTGGGACCGAATATACGAGCAGTACTTC. Translated: CASSFWDRIYEQYF.

The V and J genes are TRBV6-5 and TRBJ1-5, with D possibly matching TRBD1 (5 bases). Germline CDR1 MNHEY, CDR2 SVGAGI. The ends were cut back, 5 bases at V and 11 bases at J, with 25 bases in the middle. The CDR3 totals 16 residues. For the CDR3, the DNA is TGTGCCAGCAGTCACACAAGGACCCTCGTTCCACAGGCCCAGCATTTT. It specifies CASSHTRTLVPQAQHF.

J is TRBJ2-1 and V is TRBV21-1; the table assigns TRBD1, which was not confirmed against the DNA. TRBV21-1 is described as a pseudogene. The CDR3 sequence is 24 residues long. The CDR3 loop reads CASSKYSWVPTQRLRGPTYNEQFF. CDR3 nucleotide sequence: TGTGCCAGCAGCAAATATTCGTGGGTCCCGACCCAACGTCTACGTGGACCAACTTACAATGAGCAGTTCTTC.

This chain uses TRBV5-1 with TRBJ1-3; D is unresolved. Germline loops: CDR1 SGHRS, CDR2 YFSETQ. V was pared by 6 bases and J by 5 bases, with 12 bases between. The CDR3 has 13 amino acids. In nucleotides, the CDR3 is TGCGCCAGCACCGGGCCTCGAAGAAACACCATATATTTT. It encodes CASTGPRRNTIYF.

This clonotype was seen only a few times. This chain connects TRBV7-9 to TRBJ2-7, with TRBD2 matching over 7 bases. The CDR3 length is 16 residues. Germline CDR1 reads SEHNR; CDR2 reads FQNEAQ (reference sequence). V shed 3 bases, J shed 2 bases, and the junction held 10 bases outside the gene matches. The CDR3: CASSFPGGDITYEQYF. CDR3 DNA sequence: TGTGCCAGCAGCTTCCCGGGAGGAGATATTACCTACGAGCAGTACTTC.

The chain recombines TRBV7-2 with TRBJ2-7; D unresolved. The CDR3 has 14 residues. Trimming cost V 7 bases and J 0 bases, with 13 bases left between them. Germline CDR1 SGHTA, CDR2 FQGNSA. Here the CDR3 DNA reads TGTGCCAGCACCTTGGGCTCCGCCTCCTACGAGCAGTACTTC. As protein: CASTLGSASYEQYF.

The chain couples TRBV6-5 to TRBJ2-1, with TRBD1 matching over 7 bases. V lost 4 bases to trimming and J lost 1 base; unmatched junction nucleotides: 7. Germline CDR1 and CDR2: MNHEY and SVGAGI. The CDR3 sequence is 16 residues long. The CDR3 loop reads CASSFGQVPSYNEQFF. DNA of the CDR3: TGTGCCAGCAGTTTTGGACAGGTTCCATCCTACAATGAGCAGTTCTTC.

This chain connects TRBV5-6 to TRBJ2-1; TRBD1 agrees at 11 bases. V lost 2 bases, J lost 9 bases, and 4 bases stayed unmatched. The CDR3 sequence is 14 residues long. Per the germline V gene, CDR1 is SGHDT and CDR2 is YYEEEE. CDR3: CASSFGQGAAEQFF. CDR3 in DNA: TGTGCCAGCAGCTTCGGACAGGGGGCGGCTGAGCAGTTCTTC.

The V call is TRBV20-1, the J call TRBJ2-1, with D uncertain. The V end was cut by 5 bases, the J end by 6 bases, with 17 bases between. CDR1 is DFQATT and CDR2 is SNEGSKA in the germline V gene (reference sequence). The length of the CDR3 is 14 residues. The CDR3 DNA follows: TGCAGTGCTTGCCGAGCGACGAGGCGCAATGAGCAGTTCTTC. This translates into CSACRATRRNEQFF.

This clonotype was seen once. Mismatch with germline at one junction end may stem from a read error. The chain uses TRBV12-3 or TRBV12-4 and TRBJ2-3; a possible D gene is TRBD1 (6 bases). CDR3 length equals 16 residues. The CDR3 reads CASSFGTRGRADAQYF. DNA of the CDR3: TGTGCCAGCAGTTTCGGGACAAGAGGGAGAGCAGATGCGCAGTATTTT.

The table lists this clonotype with a few counts. The chain is built from TRBV27 and TRBJ1-1; D is undetermined. The CDR3 loop spans 19 amino acids. Germline V gene sequence: CDR1 MNHEY, CDR2 SMNVEV (reference sequence). Trimming shortened V by 1 base and J by 1 base, and 22 bases separated the two germline ends. Here the CDR3 reads CASSLFTPRGGSGNTEAFF. The CDR3 DNA follows: TGTGCCAGCAGTTTATTTACCCCCAGAGGTGGCTCAGGGAACACTGAAGCTTTCTTT.

The genes are TRBV7-2 and TRBJ2-5, with TRBD2 identical over 9 bases. The V gene end was trimmed by 6 bases and the J gene end by 4 bases; junction bases not matched to a gene: 6. This CDR3 has 14 amino acids. The germline V gene encodes CDR1 SGHTA and CDR2 FQGNSA. The CDR3 coding sequence is TGTGCCAGCAGTCCCCAGCGGGGGGTAGAGACCCAGTACTTC. It codes for CASSPQRGVETQYF.

The chain links TRBV5-5 to TRBJ2-3; D remains unclear. The CDR3 is 13 amino acids. With 4 bases removed from V and 4 bases from J, the gap between germline ends came to 10 bases. Germline CDR1 is SGHKS and CDR2 is YYEKEE (reference sequence). The CDR3 region has the DNA TGTGCCAGCAGCCCCCAGTCGGCAGATACGCAGTATTTT. This sequence encodes CASSPQSADTQYF.

As to this clonotype: One junction end does not reproduce the germline sequence, and a read error may be involved. The chain joins TRBV29-1 to TRBJ2-7; no clear D. The CDR3 extends over 11 amino acids. Germline CDR1 SQVTM, CDR2 ANQGSEA. CDR3 residues: CNVEELYEQYF. In DNA form, the CDR3 reads TGCAACGTTGAAGAGCTCTACGAGCAGTACTTC.

V is TRBV11-1 and J is TRBJ2-1; TRBD2 might be the D (5 bases). Germline CDR1 reads SGHAT; CDR2 reads FQDESV (reference sequence). The V and J ends lost 2 bases and 0 bases respectively, with 20 bases between them. This CDR3 has 19 amino acids. For the CDR3, the DNA is TGTGCCAGCAGCTTAAATGAAGGCTCTCTGAGGGACTCCTACAATGAGCAGTTCTTC. It specifies CASSLNEGSLRDSYNEQFF.

This clonotype has only a few counts. The chain is built from TRBV7-3 and TRBJ2-7; 9 bases align to TRBD2. With V trimmed by 0 bases and J by 5 bases, 5 bases remained unmatched. The length of the CDR3 is 15 residues. Per germline, CDR1 SGHTA and CDR2 FQGTGA. CDR3 sequence reads: CASSLTAGGFNEQYF. In DNA, the CDR3 is TGTGCCAGCAGCTTAACAGCGGGAGGTTTCAACGAGCAGTACTTC.

This clonotype appeared a few times. The chain is built from TRBV4-1 and TRBJ2-1; 11 nucleotides align to TRBD2. The CDR3 sequence is 20 residues long. V was pared by 2 bases and J by 8 bases, with 20 bases of the junction left unmatched. Germline CDR1 reads MGHRA; CDR2 reads YSYEKL. CDR3 sequence (DNA): TGCGCCAGCAGCCAACGACAGGACCTAATTAGCGGGAGGGCCGAAGATGAGCAGTTCTTC. Translation: CASSQRQDLISGRAEDEQFF.

The chain combines TRBV28 with TRBJ2-3; a possible D gene is TRBD1 (5 bases). Germline CDR1 is MDHEN and CDR2 is SYDVKM. The CDR3 is 18 residues long. The V and J ends lost 2 bases and 0 bases respectively, with 18 bases between them. The CDR3: CASSLIGSTDTSTDTQYF. CDR3 bases: TGTGCCAGCAGTTTAATTGGCTCTACGGACACTAGCACAGATACGCAGTATTTT.

The gene calls are TRBV12-3 or TRBV12-4 and TRBJ2-7, with TRBD2 matching over 12 bases. The CDR3 covers 14 residues. V trimming: 10 bases; J trimming: 2 bases; junction bases outside the gene matches: 6. In nucleotides, the CDR3 is TGTGCCACCTCTGGACTAGCGGGAACCTACGAGCAGTACTTC. Residues: CATSGLAGTYEQYF.

This clonotype showed up just a few times. The V gene is TRBV5-6, the J gene TRBJ2-7; D may be TRBD1 (6 bases). The CDR3 consists of 15 residues. The germline V gene encodes CDR1 SGHDT and CDR2 YYEEEE. V lost 2 bases and J lost 3, with 15 bases in between. CDR3 amino acids: CASSLLDRDHYEQYF. As DNA, the CDR3 is TGTGCCAGCAGCTTACTGGACAGAGACCACTACGAGCAGTACTTC.

This clonotype was seen more than once but under ten times. The chain couples TRBV20-1 to TRBJ2-1; a possible D gene is TRBD1 (7 bases). TRBJ2-7 explains the end of the DNA better; the J call may be wrong. Germline V gives CDR1 DFQATT, CDR2 SNEGSKA (reference sequence). The CDR3 spans 13 residues. The CDR3 loop is CSARPGGPYEQYF. The CDR3 nucleotides read TGCAGTGCTAGACCAGGGGGGCCCTACGAGCAGTACTTC.

This clonotype occurred a few times. V and J are TRBV20-1 and TRBJ2-3, with 11 bases that match TRBD2. The germline gives CDR1 DFQATT, CDR2 SNEGSKA (reference sequence). J gave up 6 bases and V 4 bases, and 9 bases lay outside the gene matches. The CDR3 is 15 residues long. The CDR3 DNA reads TGCAGTGCTACAACGGGACTAGCGGTTTGGGATACGCAGTATTTT. This sequence encodes CSATTGLAVWDTQYF.